This passage covers 3 T cell receptor beta chains from one sample sequenced in a study of OX40 agonist ivuxolimab in advanced cancers. TCRdb's table, derived via immunoSEQ multiplex PCR, lists solely in-frame clones and lacks some. The sample includes around 69,000 clones, around 84% of them seen just once. Sequences were derived from CD4+ or CD8+ T cells sorted from blood, sampled in a trial of the OX40 agonist ivuxolimab. The receptor set was obtained from an adult with an advanced solid tumor such as melanoma, head and neck, liver or kidney cancer.

The chain recombines TRBV5-5 with TRBJ1-2; 7 bases are shared with TRBD1. The CDR3 has 14 amino acids. Germline CDR1 and CDR2: SGHKS and YYEKEE (reference sequence). After removal of 3 bases from V and 0 bases from J, the junction contained 2 bases not matched to a gene. CDR3 coding DNA: TGTGCCAGCAGCTGGGACAGCTCTAACTATGGCTACACCTTC. Its protein is CASSWDSSNYGYTF.

V gene TRBV15 combines with J gene TRBJ2-2; D not certain. The ends were cut back, 3 bases at V and 7 bases at J, with 15 bases in the middle. The germline V gene encodes CDR1 LNHNV and CDR2 YYDKDF (reference sequence). The CDR3 has 15 residues. As DNA, the CDR3 is TGTGCCACCAGCAGGGACCAATCGGGTGGCGGGGAGCTGTTTTTT. Protein product: CATSRDQSGGGELFF.

This rearrangement joins TRBV5-6 to TRBJ2-1; perhaps TRBD2 as D (6 bases). The V end was cut by 4 bases, the J end by 7 bases, with 12 bases between. The V gene's germline CDR1 is SGHDT and CDR2 YYEEEE. CDR3 size: 13 residues. CDR3 sequence (DNA): TGTGCCAGCAGCCAACTTGGGGGGAATGAGCAGTTCTTC. Amino acids: CASSQLGGNEQFF.